The rows below give T cell receptor beta chains drawn from one sample of a study of cytomegalovirus exposure and HLA in healthy donors. The repertoire was sequenced with immunoSEQ multiplex PCR; TCRdb's copy has only in-frame clones and lacks some. The sample lists roughly 100,000 clones; around four fifths were seen once. Material: PBMCs. The origin of the receptors is a female donor in good health and CMV-seropositive. Each CDR3 is given with its conserved first and last residue. Fields, in order: J gene, D gene, clone size, V gene, CDR3 DNA, CDR3 protein. A D gene is named only where the DNA matches it firmly. Where a row states a size, it is once, few, many or the class of an expanded clone; other rows omit it.

J gene: TRBJ2-5
D gene: .
clone size: .
V gene: TRBV5-6
CDR3 DNA: TGTGCCAGCAGCCCTCGGGTGGAGGAGACCCAGTACTTC
CDR3 protein: CASSPRVEETQYF

J gene: TRBJ1-6
D gene: .
clone size: .
V gene: TRBV6-6
CDR3 DNA: TGTGCCAGCAGTTACTTGGGCAGTGTTAATTCACCCCTCCACTTT
CDR3 protein: CASSYLGSVNSPLHF

J gene: TRBJ1-1
D gene: TRBD1
clone size: .
V gene: TRBV19
CDR3 DNA: TGTGCCAGTAGTATGGTAGGACAGGGGGCGCACACTGAAGCTTTCTTT
CDR3 protein: CASSMVGQGAHTEAFF

J gene: TRBJ2-1
D gene: .
clone size: .
V gene: TRBV5-1
CDR3 DNA: TGCGCCAGCAGCTTGGACGTCGCGGTTTGGAATGAGCAGTTCTTC
CDR3 protein: CASSLDVAVWNEQFF

J gene: TRBJ1-2
D gene: .
clone size: .
V gene: TRBV28
CDR3 DNA: TGTGCCAGCAGTTTCTCAGGGGACGGTGATGGCTACACCTTC
CDR3 protein: CASSFSGDGDGYTF

J gene: TRBJ2-3
D gene: TRBD2
clone size: .
V gene: TRBV7-2
CDR3 DNA: TGTGCCAGCAGCTTGACGGGGGGGGGCACAGATACGCAGTATTTT
CDR3 protein: CASSLTGGGTDTQYF

J gene: TRBJ2-7
D gene: TRBD1
clone size: .
V gene: TRBV27
CDR3 DNA: TGTGCCAGCAGTTGGACAGGTTTGAGCTCCTACGAGCAGTACTTC
CDR3 protein: CASSWTGLSSYEQYF

J gene: TRBJ2-7
D gene: TRBD2
clone size: once
V gene: TRBV6-1
CDR3 DNA: TGTGCCAGCAGTGGCGGGGGATACGAGCAGTACTTC
CDR3 protein: CASSGGGYEQYF

J gene: TRBJ2-7
D gene: .
clone size: .
V gene: TRBV21-1
CDR3 DNA: TGTGCCAGCAGCCCCTCGCGGCTAGAGTCCTACGAGCAGTACTTC
CDR3 protein: CASSPSRLESYEQYF

J gene: TRBJ2-6
D gene: .
clone size: .
V gene: TRBV27
CDR3 DNA: TGTGCCAGCAGTTTCGGGTCTGGGGCCAACGTCCTGACTTTC
CDR3 protein: CASSFGSGANVLTF

J gene: TRBJ2-1
D gene: TRBD1
clone size: .
V gene: TRBV19
CDR3 DNA: TGTGCCAGTAGTACCGACAGGGGCCCCGACAATGAGCAGTTCTTC
CDR3 protein: CASSTDRGPDNEQFF

J gene: TRBJ1-4
D gene: .
clone size: .
V gene: TRBV5-6
CDR3 DNA: TGTGCCAGCAGCTTTATAGGTGGGGCCAGTAATGAAAAACTGTTTTTT
CDR3 protein: CASSFIGGASNEKLFF

J gene: TRBJ1-1
D gene: .
clone size: .
V gene: TRBV28
CDR3 DNA: TGCGAAACGGGCAGAACAGGGAACACTGAAGCTTTCTTT
CDR3 protein: CETGRTGNTEAFF

J gene: TRBJ2-6
D gene: TRBD1
clone size: .
V gene: TRBV5-5
CDR3 DNA: TGTGCCAGCAGCCCCGGGACAGGAATACTCTCTGGGGCCAACGTCCTGACTTTC
CDR3 protein: CASSPGTGILSGANVLTF

J gene: TRBJ2-7
D gene: TRBD1
clone size: .
V gene: TRBV4-1
CDR3 DNA: TGCGCCAGCAGCCCTAGACAGGGCTACGAGCAGTACTTC
CDR3 protein: CASSPRQGYEQYF

J gene: TRBJ2-7
D gene: TRBD1
clone size: .
V gene: TRBV23-1
CDR3 DNA: TGCGCCAGCAGTCAACCCGTAACCCGGACAGGGGGCTCCTACGAGCAGTACTTC
CDR3 protein: CASSQPVTRTGGSYEQYF

J gene: TRBJ2-1
D gene: .
clone size: .
V gene: TRBV5-1
CDR3 DNA: TGCGCCAGCAGCTTGACAACAGGGTATTCCTACAATGAGCAGTTCTTC
CDR3 protein: CASSLTTGYSYNEQFF

J gene: TRBJ1-1
D gene: .
clone size: .
V gene: TRBV6-1
CDR3 DNA: TGTGCCAGCAGTGAAGATCAGGGGAGGAACACTGAAGCTTTCTTT
CDR3 protein: CASSEDQGRNTEAFF

J gene: TRBJ2-1
D gene: .
clone size: .
V gene: TRBV25-1
CDR3 DNA: TGTGCCAGCAGTGTGGACAGAGCGGGAAATGAGCAGTTCTTC
CDR3 protein: CASSVDRAGNEQFF

J gene: TRBJ1-1
D gene: TRBD1
clone size: once
V gene: TRBV2
CDR3 DNA: TGTGCCCCAGACGGGACAGGGGGGACTGAAGCTTTCTTT
CDR3 protein: CAPDGTGGTEAFF

J gene: TRBJ2-1
D gene: .
clone size: .
V gene: TRBV14
CDR3 DNA: TGTGCCAGCAGCCAAGATCCGGGAGAACCCTCCTACAATGAGCAGTTCTTC
CDR3 protein: CASSQDPGEPSYNEQFF

J gene: TRBJ2-7
D gene: .
clone size: .
V gene: TRBV13
CDR3 DNA: TGTGCCAGCAGCCCACCAGGGGCCATATACGAGCAGTACTTC
CDR3 protein: CASSPPGAIYEQYF

J gene: TRBJ2-3
D gene: TRBD1
clone size: few
V gene: TRBV5-6
CDR3 DNA: TGTGCCAGCAGTCTGACAGGGGAAGGAGAGGCAGATACGCAGTATTTT
CDR3 protein: CASSLTGEGEADTQYF

J gene: TRBJ2-7
D gene: TRBD1
clone size: .
V gene: TRBV5-1
CDR3 DNA: TGCGCCAGCAGCTTGGAGCGAGGGGGCTTGAACGAGCAGTACTTC
CDR3 protein: CASSLERGGLNEQYF

J gene: TRBJ2-7
D gene: TRBD2
clone size: .
V gene: TRBV6-5
CDR3 DNA: TGTGCCAGCAGTTTAGAACCTGGACTAGCGGCCTACGAGCAGTACTTC
CDR3 protein: CASSLEPGLAAYEQYF

J gene: TRBJ2-2
D gene: TRBD2
clone size: .
V gene: TRBV5-1
CDR3 DNA: TGCGCCAGCACCCACCTCCCAACTAGCGGAGGCGGAAACACCGGGGAGCTGTTTTTT
CDR3 protein: CASTHLPTSGGGNTGELFF

J gene: TRBJ2-7
D gene: .
clone size: .
V gene: TRBV5-1
CDR3 DNA: TGCGCCAGCAGCGAAGGGGGCTACGAGCAGTACTTC
CDR3 protein: CASSEGGYEQYF

J gene: TRBJ2-7
D gene: .
clone size: .
V gene: TRBV9
CDR3 DNA: TGTGCCAGCAGCCCCCGGCCCTTCCCGGAGTCCTACGAGCAGTACTTC
CDR3 protein: CASSPRPFPESYEQYF

J gene: TRBJ1-1
D gene: TRBD1
clone size: few
V gene: TRBV29-1
CDR3 DNA: TGCAGCGTTAAAAAGGGAGGACTCGACAGGGGGCTGAACACTGAAGCTTTCTTT
CDR3 protein: CSVKKGGLDRGLNTEAFF

J gene: TRBJ2-7
D gene: .
clone size: once
V gene: TRBV2
CDR3 DNA: TGTGCCAGCAGTGAAGCGGGGACACTCTCCTACGAGCAGTACTTC
CDR3 protein: CASSEAGTLSYEQYF

J gene: TRBJ1-3
D gene: .
clone size: .
V gene: TRBV5-4
CDR3 DNA: TGTGCCAGCAGCGGCCCAGGGTCAGGAAACACCATATACTTT
CDR3 protein: CASSGPGSGNTIYF

J gene: TRBJ2-2
D gene: TRBD2
clone size: .
V gene: TRBV12-5
CDR3 DNA: TGTGCTAGTGGTTTCGGACTAGCGGGAACGAACACCGGGGAGCTGTTTTTT
CDR3 protein: CASGFGLAGTNTGELFF

J gene: TRBJ2-3
D gene: .
clone size: .
V gene: TRBV27
CDR3 DNA: TGTGCCAGCAGTTTATCGGGCAGGGATACAGATACGCAGTATTTT
CDR3 protein: CASSLSGRDTDTQYF

J gene: TRBJ1-5
D gene: .
clone size: .
V gene: TRBV25-1
CDR3 DNA: TGTGCCAGCAGTGGGGGCTGGGGCAATCAGCCCCAGCATTTT
CDR3 protein: CASSGGWGNQPQHF

J gene: TRBJ1-5
D gene: .
clone size: .
V gene: TRBV5-6
CDR3 DNA: TGTGCCAGCAGCTTGGCGGTTAGCAATCAGCCCCAGCATTTT
CDR3 protein: CASSLAVSNQPQHF

J gene: TRBJ2-4
D gene: TRBD1
clone size: .
V gene: TRBV19
CDR3 DNA: TGTGCCAGTAGCTTCAGACAGGGAATAGCCAAAAACATTCAGTACTTC
CDR3 protein: CASSFRQGIAKNIQYF

J gene: TRBJ1-1
D gene: .
clone size: few
V gene: TRBV2
CDR3 DNA: TGTGCCAGGCGGGGGCAGGGGATGAACACTGAAGCTTTCTTT
CDR3 protein: CARRGQGMNTEAFF

J gene: TRBJ2-7
D gene: TRBD1
clone size: .
V gene: TRBV25-1
CDR3 DNA: TGTGCCAGCAGTGACCCGGGACAGGGCTCCTACGAGCAGTACTTC
CDR3 protein: CASSDPGQGSYEQYF

J gene: TRBJ2-3
D gene: .
clone size: .
V gene: TRBV11-2
CDR3 DNA: TGTGCCAGCAATCCGACAGGGAGGACAGATACGCAGTATTTT
CDR3 protein: CASNPTGRTDTQYF

J gene: TRBJ2-7
D gene: .
clone size: once
V gene: TRBV5-1
CDR3 DNA: TGCGCCAGCGCCACGGGACAAACCTACGAGCAGTACTTC
CDR3 protein: CASATGQTYEQYF

J gene: TRBJ2-7
D gene: TRBD1
clone size: .
V gene: TRBV9
CDR3 DNA: TGTGCCAGCAGCTCGGAGGACAGGGCCTACGAGCAGTACTTC
CDR3 protein: CASSSEDRAYEQYF

J gene: TRBJ2-1
D gene: .
clone size: .
V gene: TRBV5-1
CDR3 DNA: TGCGCCAGCAGCTTGGATCGGATGGCGGGCAGGAGCTCCTACAATGAGCAGTTCTTC
CDR3 protein: CASSLDRMAGRSSYNEQFF

J gene: TRBJ2-7
D gene: TRBD2
clone size: .
V gene: TRBV6-6
CDR3 DNA: TGTGCCAGCAGTTACTATACCGGGACTAGCGCCTACGAGCAGTACTTC
CDR3 protein: CASSYYTGTSAYEQYF